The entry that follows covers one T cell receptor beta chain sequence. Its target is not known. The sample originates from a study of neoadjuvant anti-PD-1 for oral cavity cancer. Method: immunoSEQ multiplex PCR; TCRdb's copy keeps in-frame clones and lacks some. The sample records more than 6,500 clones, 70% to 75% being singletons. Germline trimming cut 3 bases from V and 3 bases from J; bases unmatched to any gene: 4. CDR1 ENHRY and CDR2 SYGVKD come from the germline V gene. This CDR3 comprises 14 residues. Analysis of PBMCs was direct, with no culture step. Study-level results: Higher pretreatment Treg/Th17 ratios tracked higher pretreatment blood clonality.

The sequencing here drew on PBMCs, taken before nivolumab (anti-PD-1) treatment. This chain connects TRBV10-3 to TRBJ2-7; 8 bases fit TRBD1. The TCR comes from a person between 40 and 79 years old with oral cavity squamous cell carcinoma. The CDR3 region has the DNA TGTGCCATCAGTGATCGGGGACAGGACTACGAGCAGTACTTC. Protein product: CAISDRGQDYEQYF.